What follows describes a single TCR beta chain. Its antigen remains unknown. The PCR contained 60 Vbeta and 13 Jbeta primers. Only in-frame clones appear in the TCRdb table, and some are missing; sequencing was by immunoSEQ multiplex PCR. The table has nearly 200,000 clones, 70% to 80% seen once. The entry originates in a study of cytomegalovirus exposure and HLA in healthy donors. Study-wide points: As a later analysis revealed, the rate of TCR association differed by HLA locus, with DRB1 most and HLA-C fewest. After further analysis at a later stage, around 17,000 TCR beta sequences were associated with HLA alleles at 0.05 false discovery rate. Productive status was seen about 90% or about 30% of the time for most TCR beta V segments in an earlier analysis.

In germline, CDR1 is MGHRA, CDR2 YSYEKL. V gave up 5 bases and J gave up 0 bases; unmatched junction bases: 5. The CDR3 consists of 16 residues. The chain recombines TRBV4-1 with TRBJ2-1, with 9 positions matching TRBD2. This sequence originates from a woman aged 30 to 39 in good health and CMV-seropositive. The specimen was PBMCs. CDR3 coding DNA: TGCGCCAGCAGCACCGCGGGAGGGAGCTCCTACAATGAGCAGTTCTTC. This sequence encodes CASSTAGGSSYNEQFF.